These 20 T cell receptor beta chains were sequenced from one sample in a study of cytomegalovirus exposure and HLA in healthy donors (dated by TCRdb to about 2017). To prepare the library, the immunoSEQ multiplex PCR assay was applied. Imported from immuneACCESS, the table was reduced by TCRdb to in-frame sequences with V and J called. These copies leave out some clones; in studies compared against another copy, an unresolved V gene accounts for under half, and the cause of the remainder is not known. This sample gives some 260,000 clones in total; 90% of them show up just once. Clones ranked in the top ten supply 3.1% of the sample. The sample consisted of PBMCs. Source of these receptors: a woman in her twenties or thirties in good health and CMV-seronegative.

The chain is built from TRBV4-3 and TRBJ1-2, with a tentative D call TRBD1 (5 bases). Trimming shortened V by 0 bases and J by 6 bases, and 14 bases separated the two germline ends. CDR3 length equals 15 residues. The germline gives CDR1 LGHNA, CDR2 YSLEER. As DNA, the CDR3 is TGCGCCAGCAGCCAAGATACCACGCCCAGGGATGGCTACACCTTC. Amino acid sequence: CASSQDTTPRDGYTF.

The gene calls are TRBV6-1 and TRBJ2-7; 7 positions match TRBD1. Germline CDR1 reads MNHNS; CDR2 reads SASEGT. There are 15 residues in the CDR3. With 8 bases clipped from V and 0 bases from J, the junction kept 10 bases outside the gene matches. CDR3 sequence: CASVGGTASSYEQYF. The DNA of the CDR3 is TGTGCCAGCGTCGGTGGGACAGCAAGCTCCTACGAGCAGTACTTC.

The genes are TRBV27 and TRBJ2-7, with 10 bases matching TRBD1. The CDR3 is 13 residues long. Trimming at V came to 9 bases and at J to 3 bases, leaving 5 bases not matched to a gene. Per germline, CDR1 MNHEY and CDR2 SMNVEV (reference sequence). CDR3 amino acids: CASHRTGGYEQYF. DNA for the CDR3: TGTGCCAGTCACCGGACAGGGGGCTACGAGCAGTACTTC.

The V and J genes are TRBV7-6 and TRBJ2-7; the D is unclear. Looked up from germline, CDR1 is SGHVS and CDR2 is FNYEAQ. V was cut by 4 bases and J by 0 bases, with 7 bases left in between. The CDR3 totals 13 residues. The DNA of the CDR3 is TGTGCCAGCAGCTCAAGGAGCTCCTACGAGCAGTACTTC. Translation gives CASSSRSSYEQYF. The whole variable domain, remainder taken from reference TRBV7-6 and TRBJ2-7, is GAGVSQSPRYKVTKRGQDVALRCDPISGHVSLYWYRQALGQGPEFLTYFNYEAQQDKSGLPNDRFSAERPEGSISTLTIQRTEQRDSAMYRCASSSRSSYEQYFGPGTRLTVT.

The rearrangement joins TRBV5-6 to TRBJ2-1, with 11 positions matching TRBD2. The germline gives CDR1 SGHDT, CDR2 YYEEEE. Trimming took 0 bases from V and 7 from J; bases not matched to a gene: 6. The CDR3 contains 16 residues. DNA for the CDR3: TGTGCCAGCAGCTTGGGACTAGCGGGATTTATAAATGAGCAGTTCTTC. As protein: CASSLGLAGFINEQFF. The full variable domain, its missing parts supplied by reference TRBV5-6 and TRBJ2-1, is DAGVTQSPTHLIKTRGQQVTLRCSPKSGHDTVSWYQQALGQGPQFIFQYYEEEERQRGNFPDRFSGHQFPNYSSELNVNALLLGDSALYLCASSLGLAGFINEQFFGPGTRLTVL.

The V and J genes are TRBV27 and TRBJ1-1; 8 bases align to TRBD1. V lost 2 bases and J lost 8; bases outside the gene matches: 4. The germline CDR1 and CDR2 sequences are MNHEY and SMNVEV (reference sequence). CDR3 size: 13 residues. CDR3: CASSLGTGNEAFF. In DNA, the CDR3 is TGTGCCAGCAGTTTAGGGACAGGTAACGAAGCTTTCTTT.

The chain is built from TRBV11-2 and TRBJ2-7, with D possibly being TRBD1 (6 bases). The CDR3 totals 14 residues. The V gene lost 5 bases and the J gene lost 3 bases, with 14 bases spanning the gap. Germline CDR1 and CDR2: SGHAT and FQNNGV. The CDR3 DNA reads TGTGCCAGCAGCATCGCCGGACAGAACTACGAGCAGTACTTC. It specifies CASSIAGQNYEQYF. Supplemented by reference TRBV11-2 and TRBJ2-7, the full variable domain reads EAGVAQSPRYKIIEKRQSVAFWCNPISGHATLYWYQQILGQGPKLLIQFQNNGVVDDSQLPKDRFSAERLKGVDSTLKIQPAKLEDSAVYLCASSIAGQNYEQYFGPGTRLTVT.

This clone was observed a handful of times. The chain joins TRBV7-9 to TRBJ2-1; 7 bases fit TRBD2. The CDR3 contains 15 residues. Germline V gene sequence: CDR1 SEHNR, CDR2 FQNEAQ (reference sequence). J was trimmed by 2 bases and V by 4 bases; bases with no gene match: 5. This CDR3 is CASSSPGTTYNEQFF. The CDR3 DNA sequence: TGTGCCAGCAGCTCCCCCGGGACTACCTACAATGAGCAGTTCTTC.

The chain is built from TRBV28 and TRBJ2-3; D remains unclear. The V gene lost 3 bases and the J gene lost 1 base, with 11 bases spanning the gap. The germline CDR1 and CDR2 sequences are MDHEN and SYDVKM. The CDR3 has 15 amino acids. CDR3 sequence (DNA): TGTGCCAGCAGTTTCGGCCTAGTTGGCACAGATACGCAGTATTTT. It translates to CASSFGLVGTDTQYF.

The chain couples TRBV7-3 to TRBJ2-7; the D gene is possibly TRBD2 (6 bases). Germline V lookup: CDR1 SGHTA, CDR2 FQGTGA. The germline V and J ends were trimmed by 2 bases and 5 bases, with 10 bases remaining between them. The CDR3 covers 13 residues. For the CDR3, the DNA is TGTGCCAGCAGCTTAGGTGCGGGGAACGAGCAGTACTTC. Protein product: CASSLGAGNEQYF.

The sample holds many counts of this clone. This chain connects TRBV6-5 to TRBJ2-1; D remains ambiguous. The germline gives CDR1 MNHEY, CDR2 SVGAGI. V lost 8 bases, J lost 7 bases, and 9 bases lay in between. The CDR3 runs to 11 residues. CDR3 bases: TGTGCCAGCGGACCGTTGAATGAGCAGTTCTTC. It translates to CASGPLNEQFF.

The chain couples TRBV2 to TRBJ2-5; the D gene is possibly TRBD2 (6 bases). V lost 7 bases to trimming and J lost 7 bases, with 10 bases between them. The germline V gene encodes CDR1 SNHLY and CDR2 FYNNEI. This CDR3 is 11 amino acids long. CDR3 sequence: CASTRGGTQYF. The CDR3 DNA is TGTGCCAGCACGCGGGGTGGGACCCAGTACTTC.

The rearrangement joins TRBV6-5 to TRBJ2-5; TRBD2 might be the D (6 bases). Trimming pared 0 bases from V and 5 bases from J, leaving 13 bases between. The germline V gene encodes CDR1 MNHEY and CDR2 SVGAGI. The CDR3 is 15 amino acids. The CDR3 here is CASSYSRGGVETQYF. Here the CDR3 DNA reads TGTGCCAGCAGTTACTCTCGGGGAGGCGTGGAGACCCAGTACTTC.

V is TRBV28 and J is TRBJ1-2; D uncertain. This CDR3 contains 13 residues. The germline V gene encodes CDR1 MDHEN and CDR2 SYDVKM. Trimming took off 4 bases at V and 0 bases at J, with 6 bases between the two ends. CDR3 amino acids: CASSYPANYGYTF. In nucleotides, the CDR3 is TGTGCCAGCAGTTACCCCGCTAACTATGGCTACACCTTC.

The chain recombines TRBV27 with TRBJ2-4; possible D gene TRBD2, 6 bases. Germline loops: CDR1 MNHEY, CDR2 SMNVEV (reference sequence). Trimming left V 0 bases short and J 5 bases short, with 14 bases between. The CDR3 contains 16 residues. The CDR3 DNA reads TGTGCCAGCAGTTTATCCCTACTAGCTAGCGAAAACATTCAGTACTTC. Residues: CASSLSLLASENIQYF.

The CDR3 DNA sequence: TGTGCCAGCAGTTTAACGGGACTAGCGGGAGGGTTATTGGGCTCCTACAATGAGCAGTTCTTC. It yields the protein CASSLTGLAGGLLGSYNEQFF. This chain joins TRBV28 and TRBJ2-1; 16 positions agree with TRBD2. Germline CDR1 and CDR2: MDHEN and SYDVKM. The CDR3 totals 21 residues. V trimming: 2 bases; J trimming: 0 bases; junction bases outside the gene matches: 10.

This chain uses TRBV2 with TRBJ2-1; 7 positions agree with TRBD2. J lost 2 bases, V lost 5 bases, and 6 bases had no gene match. The CDR3 has 15 residues. In germline, CDR1 is SNHLY, CDR2 FYNNEI. CDR3 protein: CASSKGRETYNEQFF. The CDR3 DNA is TGTGCCAGCAGTAAAGGGAGGGAAACCTACAATGAGCAGTTCTTC.

This clone was found once. V usage is TRBV19 and J usage is TRBJ2-3; 13 positions match TRBD2. The CDR3 covers 15 residues. CDR1 LNHDA and CDR2 SQIVND come from the germline V gene (reference sequence). J lost 3 bases, V lost 4 bases, and 1 base had no gene match. CDR3 region: CASSRTSGRTDTQYF. CDR3 DNA: TGTGCCAGTAGTAGGACTAGCGGGAGAACAGATACGCAGTATTTT.

As DNA, the CDR3 is TGTGCCAGCACCCTTAATATGGGGGGCTCGAACACTGAAGCTTTCTTT. Its translation: CASTLNMGGSNTEAFF. This chain joins TRBV2 and TRBJ1-1, with D maybe TRBD1 (6 bases). This CDR3 has 16 residues. Trimming took 7 bases from V and 1 from J, leaving 19 bases between them. Germline V gene lookup returns CDR1 SNHLY and CDR2 FYNNEI.

V usage is TRBV28 and J usage is TRBJ2-1, with 10 bases lining up with TRBD2. The CDR3 sequence is 17 residues long. The germline V gene encodes CDR1 MDHEN and CDR2 SYDVKM. Trimming took 3 bases from V and 11 from J; bases not matched to a gene: 16. Written as DNA, the CDR3 is TGTGCCAGCAGTTTGGCGAGCCTAGCGGGAGTTCGGGTTAAGCAGTTCTTC. Protein sequence: CASSLASLAGVRVKQFF. Full variable domain (outside the CDR3, taken from reference TRBV28 and TRBJ2-1): DVKVTQSSRYLVKRTGEKVFLECVQDMDHENMFWYRQDPGLGLRLIYFSYDVKMKEKGDIPEGYSVSREKKERFSLILESASTNQTSMYLCASSLASLAGVRVKQFFGPGTRLTVL.